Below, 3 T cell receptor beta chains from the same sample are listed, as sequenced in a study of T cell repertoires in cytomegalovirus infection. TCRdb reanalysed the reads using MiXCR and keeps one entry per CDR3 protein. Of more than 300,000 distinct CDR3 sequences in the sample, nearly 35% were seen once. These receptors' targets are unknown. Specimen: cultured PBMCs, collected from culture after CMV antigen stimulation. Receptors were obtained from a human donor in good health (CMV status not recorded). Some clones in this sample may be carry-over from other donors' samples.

The CDR3 DNA is TGTGCCAGCAGCATGGGCCGAAACTATGGCTACACCTTC. This translates into CASSMGRNYGYTF. The rearrangement uses TRBV12-3 or TRBV12-4 and TRBJ1-2; D is unresolved. This CDR3 is 13 amino acids long. Trimming removed 6 bases from V and 2 bases from J, with 10 bases in between.

The chain's CDR3 is CASSFQGYYEQYF. The CDR3 DNA reads TGTGCCAGCAGCTTTCAGGGGTACTACGAGCAGTACTTC. The chain carries TRBV7-6 and TRBJ2-7; a weak D match, TRBD1 (6 bases). V lost 3 bases to trimming and J lost 3 bases, with 9 bases between them. The CDR3 contains 13 residues. Germline V gene lookup returns CDR1 SGHVS and CDR2 FNYEAQ.

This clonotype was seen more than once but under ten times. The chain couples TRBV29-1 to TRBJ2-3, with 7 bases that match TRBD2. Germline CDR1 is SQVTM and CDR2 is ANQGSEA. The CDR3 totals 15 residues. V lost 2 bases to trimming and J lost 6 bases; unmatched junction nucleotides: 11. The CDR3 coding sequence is TGCAGCGTTGAACACATTGCGGGAGTACGGGATACGCAGTATTTT. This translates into CSVEHIAGVRDTQYF.